This TCR beta chain was documented in a study of T cell responses to AZD1222 COVID-19 vaccine. Findings of the study overall: CD4 TCRs associated with vaccination spanned spike, dominating at 160-218 and 743-854. Repertoires were collected only later (after the peak T cell response had occurred). There were mostly white British donors and more females than males, and clonal diversity was possibly underestimated. Targets within unmutated variant regions were reportedly found for nearly half of spike-specific TCRs.

In germline, CDR1 is LGHNT, CDR2 FRNRAP. V dropped 8 bases and J dropped 5 bases, with 13 bases sitting between them. The CDR3 consists of 13 residues. Produced via immunoSEQ multiplex PCR; TCRdb's table is partial and in-frame only. The profile covers more than 120,000 clones, with 88% appearing a single time and around 5% taken by the ten largest. Details on this clone: The target antigen is unknown.

The rearrangement links TRBV12-5 to TRBJ1-5; D is possibly TRBD1 (5 bases). The sequence was collected from an adult who received the MenACWY meningococcal vaccine as a control. The material was peripheral blood, obtained 28 days after the second dose of the MenACWY control vaccine. For the CDR3, the DNA is TGTGCTAGTTACGCAGGGCCACATCAGCCCCAGCATTTT. Its protein product is CASYAGPHQPQHF.